A single T cell receptor (beta chain) is shown here with its context. The antigen is not known. This CDR3 has 13 residues. Germline V gives CDR1 MNHEY, CDR2 SVGEGT. V lost 0 bases and J lost 6, with 5 bases in between. The sample is drawn from a study of human T cells and chemical hapten exposure. Documented time point: patch test 3, about 24 weeks after DPC sensitization. This sample's treatment: therapeutic diphenylcyclopropenone sensitization with weekly scalp DPC. Blood collection took place prior to placing each patch test. In TCRdb, the RACE reads were re-called with MiXCR into one record per CDR3 protein. The table shows roughly 200,000 distinct CDR3 sequences, with 24% occurring only once. Study results and limitations: The study found expanded TCRs formed significantly more large CDR3 similarity clusters than controls. Healthy people's immune response may differ from that of the donors, who had alopecia. DPC sensitization did not alter TCRs above 1 in 1000 frequency.

The chain joins TRBV6-2 or TRBV6-3 to TRBJ2-2; D call uncertain. This TCR was sampled from a woman aged 40 to 50 with alopecia areata. Some clones in this sample may be carry-over from other donors' samples. Sequenced material: whole blood, taken in connection with sensitization to the hapten diphenylcyclopropenone (DPC). DNA of the CDR3: TGTGCCAGCAGTTACTCGGAAGCCGGGGAGCTGTTTTTT. Its protein is CASSYSEAGELFF.